The clone carrying this T cell receptor beta chain came up a few times. The data originate from a study of control samples from healthy donors and cancer patients. Sequencing used immunoSEQ multiplex PCR; TCRdb keeps in-frame clones, though not all of them. This table has about 150,000 clones, approximately 90% appearing once. This receptor was obtained from a woman aged 25-40 years in good health. Sequencing was carried out using blood.

The CDR3 here is CASSLGSSGGLTEAFF. The CDR3 bases are TGTGCCAGCAGCTTGGGGTCTTCCGGAGGGCTAACTGAAGCTTTCTTT. This chain joins TRBV5-4 and TRBJ1-1; D gene ambiguous. CDR3 length: 16 amino acids. In germline, CDR1 is SGHNT, CDR2 YYREEE (reference sequence). V lost 0 bases to trimming and J lost 5 bases, with 17 bases between them.